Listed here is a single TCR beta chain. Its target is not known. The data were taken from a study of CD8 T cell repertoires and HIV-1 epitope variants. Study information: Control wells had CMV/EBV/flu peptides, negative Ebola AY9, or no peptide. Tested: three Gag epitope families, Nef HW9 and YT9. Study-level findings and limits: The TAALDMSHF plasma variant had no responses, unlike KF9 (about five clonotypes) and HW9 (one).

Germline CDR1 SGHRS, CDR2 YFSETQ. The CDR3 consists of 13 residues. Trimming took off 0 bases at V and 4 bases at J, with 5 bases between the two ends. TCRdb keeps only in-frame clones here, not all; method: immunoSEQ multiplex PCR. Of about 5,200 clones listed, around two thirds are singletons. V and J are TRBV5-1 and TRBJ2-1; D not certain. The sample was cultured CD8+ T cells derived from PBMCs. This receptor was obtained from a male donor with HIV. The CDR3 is CASSLDSYNEQFF. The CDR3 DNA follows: TGCGCCAGCAGCTTGGACAGTTACAATGAGCAGTTCTTC.